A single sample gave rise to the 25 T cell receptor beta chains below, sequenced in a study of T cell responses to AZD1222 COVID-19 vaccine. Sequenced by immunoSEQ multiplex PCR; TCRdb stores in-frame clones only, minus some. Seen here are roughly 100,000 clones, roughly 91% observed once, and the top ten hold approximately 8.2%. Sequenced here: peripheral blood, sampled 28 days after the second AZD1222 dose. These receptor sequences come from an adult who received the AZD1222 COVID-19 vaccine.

DNA for the CDR3: TGTGCCAGCTCACCAGGGCAGGGGGCCACTGAAGCTTTCTTT. It codes for CASSPGQGATEAFF. The gene calls are TRBV18 and TRBJ1-1; 8 bases map to TRBD1. With V trimmed by 2 bases and J by 4 bases, 3 bases remained unmatched. The CDR3 is 14 amino acids. Per germline, CDR1 KGHSH and CDR2 LQKENI.

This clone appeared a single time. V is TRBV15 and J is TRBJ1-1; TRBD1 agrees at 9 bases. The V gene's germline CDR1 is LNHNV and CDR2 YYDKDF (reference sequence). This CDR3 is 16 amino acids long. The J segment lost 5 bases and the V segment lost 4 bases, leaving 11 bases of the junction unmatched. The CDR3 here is CATSTRTGVFLTEAFF. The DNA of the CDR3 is TGTGCCACCAGCACCCGGACAGGGGTATTCTTAACTGAAGCTTTCTTT.

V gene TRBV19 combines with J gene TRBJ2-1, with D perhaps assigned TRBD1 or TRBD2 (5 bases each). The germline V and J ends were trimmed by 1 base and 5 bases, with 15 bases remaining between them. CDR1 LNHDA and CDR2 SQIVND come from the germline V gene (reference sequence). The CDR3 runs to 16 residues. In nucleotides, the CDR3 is TGTGCCAGTAGTATAGGCCCCGGGGCCGGTAACAATGAGCAGTTCTTC. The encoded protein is CASSIGPGAGNNEQFF.

The CDR3 reads CASSWAHEQYF. CDR3 in DNA: TGTGCCAGCAGTTGGGCCCACGAGCAGTACTTC. The chain is built from TRBV6-2 or TRBV6-3 and TRBJ2-7, with no clear D. CDR1 and CDR2 from the germline V gene are MNHEY and SVGEGT. The CDR3 extends over 11 amino acids. The germline V and J ends were trimmed by 4 bases and 5 bases, with 6 bases remaining between them.

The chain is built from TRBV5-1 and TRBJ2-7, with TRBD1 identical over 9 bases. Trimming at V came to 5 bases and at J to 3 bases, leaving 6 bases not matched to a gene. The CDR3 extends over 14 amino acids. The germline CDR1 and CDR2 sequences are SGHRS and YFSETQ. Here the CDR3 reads CASRDGTGIYEQYF. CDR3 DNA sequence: TGCGCCAGCAGGGATGGGACAGGGATCTACGAGCAGTACTTC. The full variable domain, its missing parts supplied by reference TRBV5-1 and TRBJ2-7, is KAGVTQTPRYLIKTRGQQVTLSCSPISGHRSVSWYQQTPGQGLQFLFEYFSETQRNKGNFPGRFSGRQFSNSRSEMNVSTLELGDSALYLCASRDGTGIYEQYFGPGTRLTVT.

The CDR3 DNA is TGCGCCAGCAGCCAAGCCTCCGGGACACCCTATGGCTACACCTTC. Protein product: CASSQASGTPYGYTF. V and J are TRBV4-3 and TRBJ1-2; D may be TRBD1 (6 bases). CDR3 length: 15 amino acids. Germline CDR1 reads LGHNA; CDR2 reads YSLEER. V lost 1 base and J 4 bases, leaving 13 bases between the germline ends.

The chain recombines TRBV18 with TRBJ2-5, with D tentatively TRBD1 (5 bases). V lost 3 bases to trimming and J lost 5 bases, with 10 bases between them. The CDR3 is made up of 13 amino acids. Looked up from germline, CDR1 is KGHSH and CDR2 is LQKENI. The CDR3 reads CASSPAGYETQYF. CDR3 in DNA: TGTGCCAGCTCACCGGCAGGGTACGAGACCCAGTACTTC.

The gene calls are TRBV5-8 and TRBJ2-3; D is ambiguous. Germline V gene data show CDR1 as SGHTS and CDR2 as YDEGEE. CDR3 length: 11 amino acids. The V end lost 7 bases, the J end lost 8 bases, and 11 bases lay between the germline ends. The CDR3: CASLGWGTQYF. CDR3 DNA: TGTGCCAGCCTAGGGTGGGGTACGCAGTATTTT.

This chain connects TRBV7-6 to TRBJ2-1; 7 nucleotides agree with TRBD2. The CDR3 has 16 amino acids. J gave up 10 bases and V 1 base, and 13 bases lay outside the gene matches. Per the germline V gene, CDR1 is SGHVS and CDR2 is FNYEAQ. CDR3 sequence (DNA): TGTGCCAGCAGCTTAGAATCAATAGCGGGTAGGAGCGAGCAGTTCTTC. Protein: CASSLESIAGRSEQFF. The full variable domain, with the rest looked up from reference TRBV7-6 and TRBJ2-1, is GAGVSQSPRYKVTKRGQDVALRCDPISGHVSLYWYRQALGQGPEFLTYFNYEAQQDKSGLPNDRFSAERPEGSISTLTIQRTEQRDSAMYRCASSLESIAGRSEQFFGPGTRLTVL.

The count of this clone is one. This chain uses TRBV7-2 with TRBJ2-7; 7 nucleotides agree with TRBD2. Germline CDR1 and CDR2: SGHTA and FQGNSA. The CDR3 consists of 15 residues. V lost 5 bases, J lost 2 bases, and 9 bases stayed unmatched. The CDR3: CASSHSMGGTYEQYF. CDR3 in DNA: TGTGCCAGCAGCCATTCCATGGGAGGGACCTACGAGCAGTACTTC.

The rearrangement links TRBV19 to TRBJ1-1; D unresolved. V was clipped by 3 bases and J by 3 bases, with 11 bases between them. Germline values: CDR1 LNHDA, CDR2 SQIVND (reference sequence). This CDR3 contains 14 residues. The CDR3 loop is CASSMTADYTEAFF. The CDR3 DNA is TGTGCCAGTAGTATGACCGCCGATTACACTGAAGCTTTCTTT. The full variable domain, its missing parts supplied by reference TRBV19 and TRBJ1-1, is DGGITQSPKYLFRKEGQNVTLSCEQNLNHDAMYWYRQDPGQGLRLIYYSQIVNDFQKGDIAEGYSVSREKKESFPLTVTSAQKNPTAFYLCASSMTADYTEAFFGQGTRLTVV.

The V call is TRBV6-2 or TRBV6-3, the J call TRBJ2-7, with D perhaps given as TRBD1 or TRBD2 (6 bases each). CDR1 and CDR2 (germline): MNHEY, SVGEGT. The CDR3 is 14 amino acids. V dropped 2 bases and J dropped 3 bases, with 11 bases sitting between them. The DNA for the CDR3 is TGTGCCAGCAGTTACGTACAGGGAGGCTACGAGCAGTACTTC. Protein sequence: CASSYVQGGYEQYF.

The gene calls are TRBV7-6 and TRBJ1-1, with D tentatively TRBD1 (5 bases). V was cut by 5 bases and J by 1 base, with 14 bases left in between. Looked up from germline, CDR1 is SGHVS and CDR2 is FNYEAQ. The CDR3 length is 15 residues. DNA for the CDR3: TGTGCCAGCAGCCGATTAGGCGGGGGGAACACTGAAGCTTTCTTT. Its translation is CASSRLGGGNTEAFF.

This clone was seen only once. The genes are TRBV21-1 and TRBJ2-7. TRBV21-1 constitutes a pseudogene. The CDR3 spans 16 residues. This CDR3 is CASSKGESYNSYEQYF. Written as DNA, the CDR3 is TGTGCCAGCAGCAAAGGAGAGTCCTACAACTCCTACGAGCAGTACTTC.

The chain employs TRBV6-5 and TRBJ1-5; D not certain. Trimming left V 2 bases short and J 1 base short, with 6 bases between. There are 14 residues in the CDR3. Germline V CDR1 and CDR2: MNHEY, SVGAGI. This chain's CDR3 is CASSYRESNQPQHF. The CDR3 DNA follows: TGTGCCAGCAGTTACAGGGAGAGCAATCAGCCCCAGCATTTT.

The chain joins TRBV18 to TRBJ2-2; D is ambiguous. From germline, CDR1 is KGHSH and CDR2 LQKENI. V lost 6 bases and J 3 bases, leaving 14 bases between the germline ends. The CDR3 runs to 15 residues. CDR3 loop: CASSLGLRYTGELFF. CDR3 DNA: TGTGCCAGCTCCCTGGGCCTTCGGTACACCGGGGAGCTGTTTTTT.

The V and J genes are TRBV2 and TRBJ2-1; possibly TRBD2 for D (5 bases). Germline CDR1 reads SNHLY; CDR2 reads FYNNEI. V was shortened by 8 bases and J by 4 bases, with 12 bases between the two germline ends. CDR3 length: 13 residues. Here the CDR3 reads CASYQRRYNEQFF. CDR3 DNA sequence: TGTGCCAGCTACCAGCGGAGATACAATGAGCAGTTCTTC. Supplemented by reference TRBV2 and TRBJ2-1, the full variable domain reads EPEVTQTPSHQVTQMGQEVILRCVPISNHLYFYWYRQILGQKVEFLVSFYNNEISEKSEIFDDQFSVERPDGSNFTLKIRSTKLEDSAMYFCASYQRRYNEQFFGPGTRLTVL.

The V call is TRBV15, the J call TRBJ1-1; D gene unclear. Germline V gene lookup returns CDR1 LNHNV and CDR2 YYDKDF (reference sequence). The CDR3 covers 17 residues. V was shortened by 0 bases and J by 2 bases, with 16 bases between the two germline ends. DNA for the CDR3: TGTGCCACCAGCAGAGATATGGGGAGGCGCCTAAACACTGAAGCTTTCTTT. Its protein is CATSRDMGRRLNTEAFF.

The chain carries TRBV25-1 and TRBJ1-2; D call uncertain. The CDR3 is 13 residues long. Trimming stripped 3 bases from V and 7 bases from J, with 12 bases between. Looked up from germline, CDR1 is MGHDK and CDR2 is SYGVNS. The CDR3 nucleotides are TGTGCCAGCAGTGATGAATACGCCGTTGGCTACACCTTC. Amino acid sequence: CASSDEYAVGYTF.

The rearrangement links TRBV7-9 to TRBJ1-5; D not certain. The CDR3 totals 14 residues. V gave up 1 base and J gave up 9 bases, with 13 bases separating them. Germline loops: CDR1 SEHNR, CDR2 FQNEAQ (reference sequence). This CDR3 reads CASSLDSARWPQHF. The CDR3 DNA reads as TGTGCCAGCAGCTTAGATAGTGCCCGGTGGCCCCAGCATTTT.

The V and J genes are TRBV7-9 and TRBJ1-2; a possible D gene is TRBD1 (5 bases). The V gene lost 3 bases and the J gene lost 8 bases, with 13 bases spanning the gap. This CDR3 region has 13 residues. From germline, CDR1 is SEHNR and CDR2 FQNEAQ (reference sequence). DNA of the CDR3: TGTGCCAGCAGCTTGGAGACAGTGAGAGGCTACACCTTC. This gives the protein CASSLETVRGYTF.

The CDR3 sequence is CASSESGGSTEAFF. Here the CDR3 DNA reads TGTGCCAGCAGCGAATCTGGGGGGAGCACTGAAGCTTTCTTT. V usage is TRBV9 and J usage is TRBJ1-1; possible D gene TRBD1, 5 bases. Germline V gene lookup returns CDR1 SGDLS and CDR2 YYNGEE. The germline V and J ends were trimmed by 3 bases and 4 bases, with 13 bases remaining between them. The CDR3 consists of 14 residues.

This CDR3 is CASSLVVRSGSNYGYTF. CDR3 DNA: TGTGCCAGCAGCTTAGTGGTCAGGTCGGGGAGCAACTATGGCTACACCTTC. V and J are TRBV7-2 and TRBJ1-2; D is ambiguous. This CDR3 contains 17 residues. Trimming removed 1 base at V and 2 bases at J, with 17 bases between. From germline, CDR1 is SGHTA and CDR2 FQGNSA.

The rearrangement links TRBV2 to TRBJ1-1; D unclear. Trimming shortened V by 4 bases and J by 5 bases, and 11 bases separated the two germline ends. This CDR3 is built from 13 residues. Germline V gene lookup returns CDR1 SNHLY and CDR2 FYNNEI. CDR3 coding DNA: TGTGCCAGCAGTGTGCACGGGGAGACTGAAGCTTTCTTT. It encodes CASSVHGETEAFF.

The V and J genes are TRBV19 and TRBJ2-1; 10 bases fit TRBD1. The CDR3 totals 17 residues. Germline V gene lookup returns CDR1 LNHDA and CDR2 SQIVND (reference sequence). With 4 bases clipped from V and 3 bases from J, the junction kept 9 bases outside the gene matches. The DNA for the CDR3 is TGTGCCAGTAGTAAGCTCGGGACAGGGGCCTACTACAATGAGCAGTTCTTC. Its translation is CASSKLGTGAYYNEQFF.